A single T cell receptor beta chain is shown here with its context. This clonotype was observed a few times. No antigen is known for it. Base qualities were left out, and no much larger clone turns up one base away. The data originate from a study of vaccination and CD4 T cells after COVID-19 (dated by TCRdb to the early 2020s). With regard to the full study: SARS-CoV-2 positivity had been established in the convalescent patients by nasal swab PCR, and mild disease was recorded in roughly 9 of these patients and severe disease in one. Participants received two doses of either the Pfizer-BioNTech BNT162b2 vaccine (n=8) or the Moderna mRNA-1273 vaccine (n=2). Six males and four females were included in the convalescent cohort, with two Hispanic individuals, seven Caucasians, two Asians and one multiracial person represented. Post-COVID blood samples were collected from convalescent patients a median of around 100 days after diagnosis, with a range of about 30 to 161 days. Overlapping spike peptide pools from SARS-CoV-2 and from the common cold coronaviruses HCoV-NL63, HCoV-OC43 and HCoV-229E were used as culture stimuli. In under twelve COVID-19 convalescent patients and 4 infection-naive healthy vaccine recipients, researchers compared the spike-specific CD4+ TCR repertoire from before mRNA vaccination with the repertoire from after. As controls, cultures received a CEFX viral epitope pool (the positive control), an HIV-1 Nef peptide pool (the negative control), or no peptide at all. Post-vaccine blood samples were taken a median of about 70 days after the second vaccine dose, with a range of roughly 14 to 241 days. Study-wide findings and limitations: Among convalescent patients, a median about 90% of the SARS-CoV-2-reactive clones seen after vaccination appeared only after vaccination, which suggests priming specific to the vaccine. The study included relatively few convalescent patients and did not analyze early timepoints after natural infection. The median count of SARS-CoV-2-reactive clonotypes went up from around 23 after infection to 30 to 40 after vaccination, although the change was not significant. In convalescent patients, nearly all vaccine-specific clones (304 of 307) were found to be mono-reactive for SARS-CoV-2 spike rather than cross-reactive with common cold coronaviruses.

This sample's treatment or condition label indicates: approximately nine-day PBMC culture with coronavirus spike peptide pools or control peptides (ViraFEST assay). The study used the ViraFEST assay, which expanded antigen-specific T cells with peptide pools and then identified expanded clonotypes by TCR sequencing. The convalescent patients' positive SARS-CoV-2 PCR tests fell between March and December 2020, which was before the Alpha, Beta and Delta variants emerged in the United States. Each well held roughly 2 million PBMCs cultured in IMDM containing around 5.1% human AB serum and approximately 9.4 IU/ml IL-2, with about 9.1 ug/ml peptide pools added. On days 3 and 7, half of the culture medium was replaced with fresh IL-2-containing medium. CD4+ T cells were isolated after about nine days of culture through negative selection using the EasySep CD4+ T cell isolation kit. Ficoll-Paque Plus gradient centrifugation was used to isolate PBMCs from whole blood, and the isolated PBMCs were then either used fresh or cryopreserved at -140C. Each culture condition was generally run in triplicate wells.

Between the V and J ends, shortened by 0 bases and 7 bases respectively, the junction contains 18 bases. Reading the germline V gene gives CDR1 KGHDR and CDR2 SFDVKD. Including the terminal cysteine and phenylalanine, the CDR3 comprises 17 residues. Only the CDR3 part of the read is kept: 51 bases, read in frame from the first base. Library method: PCR. At the Johns Hopkins FTIC core, DNA from the cultured CD4+ T cells underwent TCR sequencing with the Oncomine TCR Beta short-read assay. The QIAamp micro DNA kit was used to extract genomic DNA from the cultured CD4+ T cells. Oncomine TCR Beta libraries from cultured CD4+ T cells were pooled using unique dual indexes and sequenced on an Illumina iSeq 100. The authors' pipeline ran thus. Non-productive sequences were filtered out, and CDR3s that did not start with C, did not end with F or W, or were shorter than 7 amino acids were discarded. The MANAFEST web application identified antigen-specific clonotypes by comparing peptide-stimulated wells against reference wells and other culture wells. An FDR below 0.05, an odds ratio above 5, and a productive frequency above 0.1% in at least two of three replicate wells were required for clones to be considered positive. Clonotypes that were significantly expanded in both SARS-CoV-2 spike wells and at least one common cold coronavirus spike condition were defined as cross-reactive. CDR3 homology was assessed with Levenshtein distances (stringdist) and unrooted phylogenetic trees (ape) in R version 3.6.1. TCRdb reprocessing: public reads trimmed at Q25 with fastp, clones called with MiXCR, in-frame beta chains kept. Merged by CDR3 protein, the rows form single entries marked with the most common genes and DNA. TCRdb, not the original authors, processed these V and J calls. Counted in this sample were over 8,500 distinct CDR3 sequences; less than 25% of them appeared once. The ten largest clones represent roughly an eighth of the sample.

The receptor comes from a human donor who had recovered from COVID-19. The sample here was CD4+ T cells from blood, cultured in vitro, taken after SARS-CoV-2 vaccination. Rearrangement joined TRBV24-1 to TRBJ2-1, with TRBD2 as a weak D call on 5 bases. The DNA reads TGTGCCACCAGTGATTTGCGTCCGGGAATTACGTCAAATGAGCAGTTCTTC. It translates to CATSDLRPGITSNEQFF.